This T cell receptor (beta chain) came from a study of T cells in Graves' hyperthyroidism and ophthalmopathy. Study conclusions and caveats: Among thyroid clonotypes expanded above 0.001, most also appeared in blood.

TCR beta CDR3 regions were amplified from RNA. Researchers ran a first-round RT-PCR on the TCR CDR3 using the HTBI primer set. TCRdb used MiXCR to reprocess the multiplex PCR reads, holding one entry per CDR3 protein. The sample contains 450,000 to 600,000 distinct CDR3 sequences, nearly 20% of which appear only once. The germline gives CDR1 LGHDT, CDR2 YNNKEL (reference sequence). This CDR3 region has 18 residues. With 0 bases clipped from V and 0 bases from J, the junction kept 7 bases outside the gene matches. Patients with ophthalmopathy all had a Clinical Activity Score of at least 3, a NOSPECS grade of at least 4 and duration under 3 months. This clonotype has more than one count but fewer than ten. Its cognate antigen is unknown.

The sample taken for sequencing was blood. The source is a middle-aged man with Graves' ophthalmopathy. The chain is built from TRBV3-1 and TRBJ2-1; 8 bases match TRBD2. The CDR3 coding sequence is TGTGCCAGCAGCCAAGACGCTGGCGGGAGGCCCTCCTACAATGAGCAGTTCTTC. Translation gives CASSQDAGGRPSYNEQFF.